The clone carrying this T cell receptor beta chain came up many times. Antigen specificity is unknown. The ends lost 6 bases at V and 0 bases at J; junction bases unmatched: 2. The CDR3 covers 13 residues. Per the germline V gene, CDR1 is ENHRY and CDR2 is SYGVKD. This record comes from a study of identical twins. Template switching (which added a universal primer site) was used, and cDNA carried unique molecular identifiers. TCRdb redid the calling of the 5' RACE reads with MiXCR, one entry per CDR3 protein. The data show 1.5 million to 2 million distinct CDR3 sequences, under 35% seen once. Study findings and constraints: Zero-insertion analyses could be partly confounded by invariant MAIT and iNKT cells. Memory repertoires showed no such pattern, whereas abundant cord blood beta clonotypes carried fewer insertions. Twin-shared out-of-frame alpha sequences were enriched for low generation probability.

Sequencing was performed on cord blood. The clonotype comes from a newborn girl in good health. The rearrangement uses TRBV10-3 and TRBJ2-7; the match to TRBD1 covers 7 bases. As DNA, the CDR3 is TGTGCCATCAGACAGGGGAGCTCCTACGAGCAGTACTTC. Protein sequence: CAIRQGSSYEQYF.